This T cell receptor (beta chain) was documented in a study of shared clonotypes between healthy human individuals. Study background: Researchers drew samples from two women and a few men aged 18 to 49.

Assay used: immunoSEQ multiplex PCR; TCRdb lists only in-frame clones, some missing. The sample lists 400,000 to 600,000 clones, 60% to 80% occurring once. The ends lost 3 bases at V and 4 bases at J; junction bases unmatched: 8. The CDR3 is 16 residues long. The germline CDR1 and CDR2 sequences are LNHDA and SQIVND (reference sequence). Source material: PBMCs. The receptor was isolated from a woman aged 40-49 years in good health. Some clones in this sample may be carry-over from other donors' samples. The V gene is TRBV19, the J gene TRBJ2-7; 11 bases fit TRBD2. The CDR3: CASSISATSGSYEQYF. DNA of the CDR3: TGTGCCAGTAGTATTTCGGCAACTAGCGGGAGTTACGAGCAGTACTTC.